This T cell receptor (beta chain) was captured by sequencing in a study of naive and memory T cell subsets. Overnight CMV lysate stimulation of fresh PBMCs defined donor CMV status by CD4+ IFNgamma. Four subsets defined by CD45RA and CD27 were sorted after CD3, CD4, CD8 and live/dead staining. Study results and caveats: Especially in CD8 cells, naive repertoires contained a few larger clonotypes, possibly CD45RA-re-expressing memory cells. In CD4 and CD8 cells, diversity dropped from naive through EMRA.

This clonotype was found a few times. Its target is unknown. Trimming left V 5 bases short and J 0 bases short, with 17 bases between. The CDR3 has 17 amino acids. Germline loops: CDR1 SEHNR, CDR2 FQNEAQ (reference sequence). An equimolar mix of two oligonucleotides served as the beta constant-region primer for TRBC1 and TRBC2. Nested alpha and beta constant-region primers with the SP2 primer drove four PCR rounds on ligated cDNA. From the UMI-ligation and nested PCR reads, TCRdb called clonotypes with MiXCR, one entry per CDR3 protein. The sample has under 150,000 distinct CDR3 sequences, 15% to 25% seen once.

This clonotype was obtained from a human donor in good health. This chain joins TRBV7-9 and TRBJ2-1; D is uncertain. Material: naive CD8+ T cells from blood. The CDR3 DNA follows: TGTGCCAGCAGCGCGATGGGAAGGGCCAGCTCCTACAATGAGCAGTTCTTC. Translated: CASSAMGRASSYNEQFF.